The next 4 T cell receptor beta chains were all read from a single sample in a study of T cell responses to AZD1222 COVID-19 vaccine. Clones were read by immunoSEQ multiplex PCR, and TCRdb kept only the in-frame ones, dropping some. This table holds about 150,000 clones, more than 80% found once. The material sequenced was peripheral blood, taken 28 days after the second AZD1222 dose. These receptor sequences come from an adult who received the AZD1222 COVID-19 vaccine.

This chain joins TRBV9 and TRBJ1-6, with D possibly TRBD1 on 6 matching bases. Germline assignment: CDR1 SGDLS and CDR2 YYNGEE. V lost 3 bases and J 7 bases, leaving 11 bases between the germline ends. The CDR3 has 14 residues. CDR3 sequence reads: CASSGGTPNSPLHF. The CDR3 DNA sequence: TGTGCCAGCAGCGGCGGGACACCAAATTCACCCCTCCACTTT.

The rearrangement links TRBV30 to TRBJ1-1, with a possible D match to TRBD1 (5 bases). This CDR3 contains 13 residues. V lost 1 base and J 7 bases, leaving 13 bases between the germline ends. The V gene's germline CDR1 is GTSNPN and CDR2 SVGIG (reference sequence). CDR3 sequence (DNA): TGTGCCTGGAGTGAAGCCGGACACCGTGAAGCTTTCTTT. Protein sequence: CAWSEAGHREAFF.

The rearrangement uses TRBV2 and TRBJ1-2; TRBD1 agrees at 8 bases. The CDR3 consists of 13 residues. CDR1 is SNHLY and CDR2 is FYNNEI in the germline V gene. V trimming: 3 bases; J trimming: 3 bases; junction bases outside the gene matches: 0. The CDR3: CASSEGQDYGYTF. CDR3 DNA: TGTGCCAGCAGTGAGGGACAGGACTATGGCTACACCTTC. Drawing the rest from reference TRBV2 and TRBJ1-2, the complete variable domain is EPEVTQTPSHQVTQMGQEVILRCVPISNHLYFYWYRQILGQKVEFLVSFYNNEISEKSEIFDDQFSVERPDGSNFTLKIRSTKLEDSAMYFCASSEGQDYGYTFGSGTRLTVV.

V and J are TRBV7-9 and TRBJ2-7, with a tentative D call TRBD2 (5 bases). V shed 1 base and J shed 3 bases, with 7 bases lying between them. The CDR3 has 13 amino acids. Germline lookup yields CDR1 SEHNR and CDR2 FQNEAQ (reference sequence). The CDR3 nucleotides read TGTGCCAGCAGCTTAGTCGGGATCTACGAGCAGTACTTC. This codes for CASSLVGIYEQYF.